This T cell receptor (beta chain) was captured by sequencing in a study of T-cell memory formation after mild COVID-19. The TCR alpha and TCR beta cDNA libraries, bearing sample barcodes and UMIs, were generated by 5'RACE using constant-segment primers. One entry per CDR3 protein results from TCRdb running MiXCR on the 5' RACE reads. The sample lists approximately 240,000 distinct CDR3 sequences; about 15% were seen once. The V and J ends lost 6 bases and 6 bases, in that order; junction bases with no gene match: 5. The CDR3 contains 14 residues. The germline V gene encodes CDR1 DFQATT and CDR2 SNEGSKA (reference sequence). The sample holds a few counts of this clonotype.

Sequencing input: PBMCs or a T cell subset sorted from them (not recorded which). V gene TRBV20-1 combines with J gene TRBJ2-1, with TRBD2 matching over 13 bases. The receptor was derived from a man between 18 and 29 years old who had mild COVID-19 (a few samples of this study predate the infection). Cell type and time point are not known. The CDR3 region is CSAPTSGGANEQFF. The DNA for the CDR3 is TGCAGTGCCCCCACTAGCGGGGGGGCCAATGAGCAGTTCTTC.